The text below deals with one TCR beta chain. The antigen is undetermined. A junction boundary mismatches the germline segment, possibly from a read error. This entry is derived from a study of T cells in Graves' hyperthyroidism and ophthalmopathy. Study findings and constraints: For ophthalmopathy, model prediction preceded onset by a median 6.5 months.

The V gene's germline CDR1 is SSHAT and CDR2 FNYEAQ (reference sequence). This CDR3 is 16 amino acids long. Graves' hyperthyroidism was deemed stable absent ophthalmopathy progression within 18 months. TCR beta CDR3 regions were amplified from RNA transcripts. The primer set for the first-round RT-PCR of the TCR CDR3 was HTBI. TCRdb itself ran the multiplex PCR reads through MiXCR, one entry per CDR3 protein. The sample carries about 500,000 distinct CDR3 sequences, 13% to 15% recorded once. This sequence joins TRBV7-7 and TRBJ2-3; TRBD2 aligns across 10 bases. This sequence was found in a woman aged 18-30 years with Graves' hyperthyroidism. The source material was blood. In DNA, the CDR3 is TGTGCTAGCAGCCCCGGGACTAGCGCGCTCACAGATACGCAGTATTTT. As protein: CASSPGTSALTDTQYF. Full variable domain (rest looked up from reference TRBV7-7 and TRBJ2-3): GAGVSQSPRYKVTKRGQDVTLRCDPISSHATLYWYQQALGQGPEFLTYFNYEAQPDKSGLPSDRFSAERPEGSISTLTIQRTEQRDSAMYRCASSPGTSALTDTQYFGPGTRLTVL.